This T cell receptor beta chain emerged from a study of blood T cell repertoires in COVID-19. Across the study: Some COVID-19 samples were acute and others convalescent; all came from the United States, Italy and Spain.

TCRdb's table, derived via immunoSEQ multiplex PCR, lists solely in-frame clones and lacks some. The table has about 200,000 clones, nearly 90% seen once. Germline CDR1 reads SGHNT; CDR2 reads YENEEA. The junction had 3 bases not matched to a gene; V was cut back by 4 bases and J by 5 bases. This CDR3 is built from 13 residues. The TCR was taken from a man between 60 and 75 years old with active or convalescent COVID-19. The chain joins TRBV11-3 to TRBJ2-3; TRBD1 aligns across 7 bases. Specimen: peripheral blood. CDR3 nucleotides: TGTGCCAGCAGCTCCTCAGGGGGAGATACGCAGTATTTT. Encoded protein: CASSSSGGDTQYF. The whole variable domain, remainder taken from reference TRBV11-3 and TRBJ2-3, is EAGVVQSPRYKIIEKKQPVAFWCNPISGHNTLYWYLQNLGQGPELLIRYENEEAVDDSQLPKDRFSAERLKGVDSTLKIQPAELGDSAVYLCASSSSGGDTQYFGPGTRLTVL.